The 23 T cell receptor beta chains below were found in one sample sequenced in a study of regulatory T cells in long-lasting Graves disease. Building the TCR beta libraries relied on iRepertoire HTBI primers, and CDR3 regions underwent Arm-PCR. TCRdb reanalysed the multiplex PCR reads using MiXCR and keeps one entry per CDR3 protein. The table records under 450,000 distinct CDR3 sequences, about 10% of them present only once. Stated time point: newly diagnosed GD, antithyroid drugs for less than 3 months. PBMCs provided the RNA from which the TCR library was made. These data also formed part of another study, on T cells in Graves' hyperthyroidism and ophthalmopathy.

The material sequenced was peripheral blood mononuclear cells (PBMCs), taken at new diagnosis, from a patient treated with antithyroid drugs. These receptor sequences come from a woman under 30 with Graves disease.

This clonotype was detected ten times or more. J is TRBJ2-7 and V is TRBV30; TRBD2 might be the D (6 bases). Germline CDR1 reads GTSNPN; CDR2 reads SVGIG (reference sequence). This CDR3 is built from 12 residues. V was cut by 4 bases and J by 4 bases, with 11 bases left in between. In DNA, the CDR3 is TGTGCCTGGATGGCTGGAGGGTACGAGCAGTACTTC. Amino acid sequence: CAWMAGGYEQYF.

There are many counts of this clonotype. The V call is TRBV20-1, the J call TRBJ1-4; TRBD1 might be the D (5 bases). The germline CDR1 and CDR2 sequences are DFQATT and SNEGSKA (reference sequence). The CDR3 is 13 amino acids. Trimming shortened V by 3 bases and J by 2 bases, and 7 bases separated the two germline ends. The CDR3 DNA follows: TGCAGTGCTAGGGGGGGTACTAATGAAAAACTGTTTTTT. The encoded protein is CSARGGTNEKLFF.

This clonotype was seen at least ten times. This chain joins TRBV5-1 and TRBJ2-1, with D perhaps TRBD2 (6 bases). Trimming took 4 bases from V and 9 from J, leaving 17 bases between them. CDR1 and CDR2 (germline): SGHRS, YFSETQ. The CDR3 is 14 residues long. The CDR3 region has the DNA TGCGCCAGCAGCATGGGGACGGGAGAGGTTGAGCAGTTCTTC. Its protein product is CASSMGTGEVEQFF.

This clonotype was seen ten or more times. Written as DNA, the CDR3 is TGTGCCAGCAGCCGGGGGGTCGGGGAGCTGTTTTTT. Amino acid sequence: CASSRGVGELFF. The J gene is TRBJ2-2, the V gene TRBV12-3 or TRBV12-4, with TRBD2 matching 7 bases. This CDR3 is 12 amino acids long. Losses at the gene ends were 6 bases for V and 7 bases for J; bases not matched to a gene: 2.

This clonotype was found many times. A junction end diverges from the germline sequence, so it may reflect a read error. This chain links TRBV5-4 with TRBJ1-1; possibly TRBD1 for D (6 bases). The germline V gene encodes CDR1 SGHNT and CDR2 YYREEE (reference sequence). The CDR3 consists of 18 residues. CDR3 DNA sequence: TGTGCCAGCAGCCTAATTACAGGGAGGGTATGTTCGAACCCTGAAGCTTTCTTT. Translating gives CASSLITGRVCSNPEAFF.

This clonotype has a count of ten or more. The CDR3 loop reads CAISVFDHGYTF. CDR3 DNA sequence: TGTGCCATCAGTGTATTTGACCATGGCTACACCTTC. The chain links TRBV10-3 to TRBJ1-2; D is ambiguous. V was pared by 4 bases and J by 6 bases, with 9 bases between. The CDR3 is made up of 12 amino acids. Per the germline V gene, CDR1 is ENHRY and CDR2 is SYGVKD.

This clonotype has at least ten counts. The rearrangement links TRBV7-2 to TRBJ2-1, with 10 positions matching TRBD1. Trimming took 3 bases from V and 8 from J; bases not matched to a gene: 1. Germline assignment: CDR1 SGHTA and CDR2 FQGNSA. The CDR3 consists of 13 residues. The CDR3: CASSLTGGYEQFF. CDR3 nucleotides: TGTGCCAGCAGCTTGACAGGGGGCTATGAGCAGTTCTTC.

This clonotype was picked up many times. This chain uses TRBV6-1 with TRBJ1-3; D is ambiguous. The CDR3 has 13 residues. The V and J ends lost 7 bases and 1 base respectively, with 8 bases between them. The germline gives CDR1 MNHNS, CDR2 SASEGT. The CDR3 spells CASKEASGNTIYF. The CDR3 coding sequence is TGTGCCAGCAAGGAAGCATCTGGAAACACCATATATTTT.

This clonotype was recorded a few times. The junction does not match germline at one end; this may be a read error. V is TRBV7-2 and J is TRBJ1-1; D is possibly TRBD1 (5 bases). In germline, CDR1 is SGHTA, CDR2 FQGNSA. This CDR3 has 15 residues. CDR3 DNA sequence: TGTGCCAGCAACTTAGGGGTTTTCGTGAACACTGAAGCTTTCTTT. Its translation: CASNLGVFVNTEAFF.

This clonotype was observed at least ten times. The chain recombines TRBV13 with TRBJ2-1; D perhaps matches TRBD2 (6 bases). The germline V gene encodes CDR1 PRHDT and CDR2 FYEKMQ (reference sequence). The CDR3 runs to 14 residues. Trimming removed 1 base at V and 4 bases at J, with 8 bases between. The CDR3 region is CASSLVRGYNEQFF. The CDR3 DNA reads TGTGCCAGCAGCTTAGTTCGGGGGTACAATGAGCAGTTCTTC.

This clonotype was seen at least ten times. Written as DNA, the CDR3 is TGCAGCGTTTGGGTGGGCTACGAGCAGTACTTC. This encodes CSVWVGYEQYF. The chain combines TRBV29-1 with TRBJ2-7; D is uncertain. Germline V CDR1 and CDR2: SQVTM, ANQGSEA. The CDR3 consists of 11 residues. V shed 5 bases and J shed 3 bases, with 8 bases lying between them.

This clonotype has a count of ten or more. The genes are TRBV11-2 and TRBJ1-2; D is ambiguous. The CDR3 contains 14 residues. The V and J ends lost 6 bases and 4 bases respectively, with 15 bases between them. In germline, CDR1 is SGHAT, CDR2 FQNNGV. The CDR3 bases are TGTGCCAGCAGTAGTATCTACGGCGTCTATGGCTACACCTTC. Translation: CASSSIYGVYGYTF.

The table lists this clonotype with many counts. This chain links TRBV4-2 with TRBJ2-2; 10 bases line up with TRBD1. J lost 5 bases, V lost 3 bases, and 3 bases had no gene match. The germline gives CDR1 LGHNA, CDR2 YNFKEQ. This CDR3 is built from 15 residues. CDR3 loop: CASSHGTGETGELFF. For the CDR3, the DNA is TGTGCCAGCAGCCATGGGACAGGGGAAACCGGGGAGCTGTTTTTT.

This clonotype was recorded many times. This rearrangement joins TRBV20-1 to TRBJ2-1, with D perhaps TRBD2 (5 bases). The germline V gene encodes CDR1 DFQATT and CDR2 SNEGSKA (reference sequence). The CDR3 is 14 amino acids. With 4 bases removed from V and 0 bases from J, the gap between germline ends came to 10 bases. The CDR3 reads CSATLGSSYNEQFF. The CDR3 nucleotides are TGCAGTGCTACGCTAGGGAGCTCCTACAATGAGCAGTTCTTC.

The DNA of the CDR3 is TGTGCCAGCAGCTTATTCCCGTCATGGGTCGGAGGCGGGTATAGTGAGCAGTTCTTC. Encoded protein: CASSLFPSWVGGGYSEQFF. This chain uses TRBV7-9 with TRBJ2-1; TRBD2 is a possible D gene (5 bases). V lost 2 bases and J lost 9, with 29 bases in between. Germline CDR1 and CDR2: SEHNR and FQNEAQ (reference sequence). The CDR3 runs to 19 residues.

Only a few counts were recorded for this clonotype. V gene TRBV6-1 combines with J gene TRBJ1-1, with D possibly being TRBD1 (5 bases). V was clipped by 6 bases and J by 5 bases, with 13 bases between them. Germline V CDR1 and CDR2: MNHNS, SASEGT. This CDR3 is 13 amino acids long. The CDR3 DNA reads TGTGCCAGCAGAGTATATGGGGGTACTGAAGCTTTCTTT. This sequence encodes CASRVYGGTEAFF.

This clonotype was recorded at least ten times. This sequence joins TRBV20-1 and TRBJ2-7; TRBD2 agrees at 10 bases. In germline, CDR1 is DFQATT, CDR2 SNEGSKA (reference sequence). The J segment lost 4 bases and the V segment lost 6 bases, leaving 9 bases of the junction unmatched. CDR3 length equals 14 residues. The CDR3 reads CSALKAGGGYEQYF. The CDR3 DNA sequence: TGCAGTGCCCTAAAAGCGGGAGGGGGTTACGAGCAGTACTTC.

Ten or more counts support this clonotype. CDR3 in amino acids: CASSLNSGGAAGETQYF. The CDR3 DNA sequence: TGTGCCAGCAGCTTAAATAGCGGGGGGGCGGCGGGAGAGACCCAGTACTTC. The chain uses TRBV7-3 and TRBJ2-5; 11 bases are a match to TRBD2. The CDR3 has 17 amino acids. Trimming took 1 base from V and 4 from J; bases not matched to a gene: 8. Per the germline V gene, CDR1 is SGHTA and CDR2 is FQGTGA.

The sample holds a few counts of this clonotype. This chain links TRBV28 with TRBJ2-5; D not resolved. The CDR3 consists of 11 residues. Germline-derived CDR1 and CDR2 are MDHEN and SYDVKM. V lost 5 bases, J lost 7 bases, and 8 bases lay in between. In DNA form, the CDR3 reads TGTGCCAGCAGTCACTCACGGACCCAGTACTTC. Its translation: CASSHSRTQYF.

Many counts were recorded for this clonotype. V gene TRBV28 combines with J gene TRBJ2-1, with 7 nucleotides matching TRBD1. The ends lost 4 bases at V and 7 bases at J; junction bases unmatched: 7. The germline V gene has CDR1 MDHEN and CDR2 SYDVKM. The CDR3 loop spans 14 amino acids. CDR3 loop: CASSSTGSVNEQFF. CDR3 nucleotide sequence: TGTGCCAGCAGTTCGACAGGGTCGGTGAATGAGCAGTTCTTC.

The CDR3 nucleotides are TGTGCCATCCAACCGGGACAGCACTCATCCACTAACTATGGCTACACCTTC. Its protein product is CAIQPGQHSSTNYGYTF. V is TRBV10-3 and J is TRBJ1-2; 7 positions agree with TRBD1. There are 17 residues in the CDR3. Germline-derived CDR1 and CDR2 are ENHRY and SYGVKD. V was clipped by 8 bases and J by 0 bases; unmatched bases: 15.

This clonotype occurred many times. The rearrangement links TRBV12-3 or TRBV12-4 to TRBJ1-6, with TRBD1 identical over 7 bases. The CDR3 loop spans 14 amino acids. Losses at the gene ends were 6 bases for V and 7 bases for J; bases not matched to a gene: 6. The CDR3 loop reads CASSLTGPNSPLHF. Here the CDR3 DNA reads TGTGCCAGCAGCCTGACAGGGCCCAATTCACCCCTCCACTTT.

This clonotype has ten or more counts. The chain is built from TRBV2 and TRBJ2-1; 13 bases are a match to TRBD2. CDR3 size: 16 residues. Trimming at V came to 5 bases and at J to 6 bases, leaving 7 bases not matched to a gene. Germline V gives CDR1 SNHLY, CDR2 FYNNEI. The CDR3: CASSPLGLAGTNEQFF. In DNA, the CDR3 is TGTGCCAGCAGTCCTTTGGGACTAGCGGGGACCAATGAGCAGTTCTTC.